The clone carrying this TCR beta chain was detected a few times. V was clipped by 4 bases and J by 5 bases; unmatched bases: 4. The CDR3 is 15 amino acids. Germline V gives CDR1 SEHNR, CDR2 FQNEAQ (reference sequence). A second PCR of about 7 to 12 cycles used a sample-barcoded 5' primer and a J-beta primer mix. TCRdb ran MiXCR on the 5' RACE reads and lists one entry per CDR3 protein. The table records over a million distinct CDR3 sequences, 35% to 45% of them present only once. This entry comes from a study of blood T cells in healthy people across ages. Sequenced: blood. The chain is built from TRBV7-9 and TRBJ2-1; 11 nucleotides align to TRBD2. This TCR derives from a woman aged 18 to 35 in good health. This CDR3 reads CASSSSSGGNNEQFF. The CDR3 DNA follows: TGTGCCAGCAGCTCGTCTAGCGGGGGGAACAATGAGCAGTTCTTC.